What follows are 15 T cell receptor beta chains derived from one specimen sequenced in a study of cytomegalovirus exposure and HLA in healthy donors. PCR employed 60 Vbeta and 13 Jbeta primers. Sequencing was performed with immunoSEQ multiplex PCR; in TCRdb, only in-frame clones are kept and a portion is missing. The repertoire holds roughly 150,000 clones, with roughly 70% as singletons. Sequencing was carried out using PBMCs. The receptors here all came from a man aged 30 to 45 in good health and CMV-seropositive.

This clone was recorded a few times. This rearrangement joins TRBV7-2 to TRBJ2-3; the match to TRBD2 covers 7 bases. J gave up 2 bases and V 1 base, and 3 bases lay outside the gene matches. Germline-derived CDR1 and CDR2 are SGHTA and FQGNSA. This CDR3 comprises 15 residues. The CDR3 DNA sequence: TGTGCCAGCAGCTTAGTAGCGGGTTTCACAGATACGCAGTATTTT. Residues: CASSLVAGFTDTQYF.

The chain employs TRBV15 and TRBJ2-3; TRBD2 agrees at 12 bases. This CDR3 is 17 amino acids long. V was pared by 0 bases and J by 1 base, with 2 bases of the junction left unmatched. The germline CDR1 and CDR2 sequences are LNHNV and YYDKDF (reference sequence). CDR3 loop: CATSRDRLAGGTDTQYF. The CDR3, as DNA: TGTGCCACCAGCAGAGACCGACTAGCGGGGGGCACAGATACGCAGTATTTT.

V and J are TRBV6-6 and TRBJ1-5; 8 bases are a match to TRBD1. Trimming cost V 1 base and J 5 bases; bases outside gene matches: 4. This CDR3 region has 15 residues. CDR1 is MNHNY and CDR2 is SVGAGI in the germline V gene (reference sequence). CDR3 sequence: CASSYLDRADQPQHF. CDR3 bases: TGTGCCAGCAGTTACTTGGACAGGGCCGATCAGCCCCAGCATTTT.

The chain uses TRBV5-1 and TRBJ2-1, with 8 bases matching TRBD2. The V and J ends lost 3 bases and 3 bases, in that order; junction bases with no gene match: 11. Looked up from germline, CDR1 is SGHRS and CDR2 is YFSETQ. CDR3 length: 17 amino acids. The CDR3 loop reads CASSSGSSGGNYNEQFF. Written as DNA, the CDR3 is TGCGCCAGCAGCTCGGGCTCGAGCGGGGGAAACTACAATGAGCAGTTCTTC.

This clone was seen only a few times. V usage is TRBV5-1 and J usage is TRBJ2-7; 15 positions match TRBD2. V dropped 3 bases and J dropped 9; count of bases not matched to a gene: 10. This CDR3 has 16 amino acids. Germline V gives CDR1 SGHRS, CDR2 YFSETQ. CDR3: CASSWGLAGGIGGQYF. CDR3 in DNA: TGCGCCAGCAGCTGGGGACTAGCGGGAGGAATTGGGGGGCAGTACTTC.

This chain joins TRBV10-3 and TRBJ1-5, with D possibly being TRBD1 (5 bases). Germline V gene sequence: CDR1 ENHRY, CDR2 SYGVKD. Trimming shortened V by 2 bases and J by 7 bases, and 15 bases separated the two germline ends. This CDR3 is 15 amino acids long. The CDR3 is CAISERGSGEQPQHF. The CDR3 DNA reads TGTGCCATCAGTGAGAGAGGGTCGGGGGAACAGCCCCAGCATTTT.

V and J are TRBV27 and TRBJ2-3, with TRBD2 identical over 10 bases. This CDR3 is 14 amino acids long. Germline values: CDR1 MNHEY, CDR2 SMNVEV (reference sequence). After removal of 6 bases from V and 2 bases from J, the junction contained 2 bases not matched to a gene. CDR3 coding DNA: TGTGCCAGCAGACTAGCGGGATTCACAGATACGCAGTATTTT. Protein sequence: CASRLAGFTDTQYF.

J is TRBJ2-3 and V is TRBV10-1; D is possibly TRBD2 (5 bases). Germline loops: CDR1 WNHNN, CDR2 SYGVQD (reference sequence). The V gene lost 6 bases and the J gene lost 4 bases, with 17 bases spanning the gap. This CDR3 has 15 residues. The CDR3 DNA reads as TGCGCCAGCAGATCGGGATCCCAGGTCGCAGATACGCAGTATTTT. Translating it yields CASRSGSQVADTQYF.

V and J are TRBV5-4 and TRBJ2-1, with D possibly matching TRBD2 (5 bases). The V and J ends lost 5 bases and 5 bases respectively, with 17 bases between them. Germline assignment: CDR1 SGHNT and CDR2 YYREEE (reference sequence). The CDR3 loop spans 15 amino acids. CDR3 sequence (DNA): TGTGCCAGCAGATACCCCGGGGTCGAACACAATGAGCAGTTCTTC. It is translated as CASRYPGVEHNEQFF.

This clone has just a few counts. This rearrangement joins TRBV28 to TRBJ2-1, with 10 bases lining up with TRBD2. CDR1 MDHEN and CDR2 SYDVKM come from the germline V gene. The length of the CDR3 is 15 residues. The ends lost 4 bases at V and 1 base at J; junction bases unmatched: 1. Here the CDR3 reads CASSSSGSSYNEQFF. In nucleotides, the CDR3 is TGTGCCAGCAGTTCTAGCGGGAGTTCCTACAATGAGCAGTTCTTC.

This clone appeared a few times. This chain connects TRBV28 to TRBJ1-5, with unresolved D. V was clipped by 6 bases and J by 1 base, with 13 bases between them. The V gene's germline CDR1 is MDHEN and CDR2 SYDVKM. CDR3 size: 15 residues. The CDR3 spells CASRFLSMSNQPQHF. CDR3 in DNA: TGTGCCAGCAGGTTTCTGAGTATGAGCAATCAGCCCCAGCATTTT.

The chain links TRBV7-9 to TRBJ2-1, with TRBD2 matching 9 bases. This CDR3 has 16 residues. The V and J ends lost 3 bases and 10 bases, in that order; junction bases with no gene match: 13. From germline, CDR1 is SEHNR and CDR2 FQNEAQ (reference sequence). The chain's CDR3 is CASSFPSAGGPSEQFF. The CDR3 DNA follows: TGTGCCAGCAGCTTCCCCTCGGCGGGAGGGCCCTCGGAGCAGTTCTTC.

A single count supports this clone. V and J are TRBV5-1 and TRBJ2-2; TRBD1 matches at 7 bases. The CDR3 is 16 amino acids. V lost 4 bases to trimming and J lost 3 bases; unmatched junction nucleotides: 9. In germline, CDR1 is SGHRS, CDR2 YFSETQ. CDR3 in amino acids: CASSRAPDRYTGELFF. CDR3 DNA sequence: TGCGCCAGCAGCCGGGCTCCGGACAGGTACACCGGGGAGCTGTTTTTT. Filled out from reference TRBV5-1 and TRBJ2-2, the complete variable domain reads KAGVTQTPRYLIKTRGQQVTLSCSPISGHRSVSWYQQTPGQGLQFLFEYFSETQRNKGNFPGRFSGRQFSNSRSEMNVSTLELGDSALYLCASSRAPDRYTGELFFGEGSRLTVL.

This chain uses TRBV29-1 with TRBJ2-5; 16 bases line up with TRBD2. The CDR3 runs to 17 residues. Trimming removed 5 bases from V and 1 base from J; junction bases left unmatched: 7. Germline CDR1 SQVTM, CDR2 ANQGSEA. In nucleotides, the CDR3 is TGCAGCGTTCCGCCGGGACTAGCGGGAGGGCCCCAAGAGACCCAGTACTTC. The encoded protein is CSVPPGLAGGPQETQYF. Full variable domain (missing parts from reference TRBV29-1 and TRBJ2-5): SAVISQKPSRDICQRGTSLTIQCQVDSQVTMMFWYRQQPGQSLTLIATANQGSEATYESGFVIDKFPISRPNLTFSTLTVSNMSPEDSSIYLCSVPPGLAGGPQETQYFGPGTRLLVL.

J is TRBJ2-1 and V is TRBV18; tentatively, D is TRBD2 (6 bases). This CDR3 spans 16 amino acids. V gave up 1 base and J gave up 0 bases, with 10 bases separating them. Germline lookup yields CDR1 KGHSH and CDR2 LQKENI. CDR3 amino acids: CASSPLAGNSYNEQFF. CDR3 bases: TGTGCCAGCTCACCACTGGCGGGGAACTCCTACAATGAGCAGTTCTTC.